The clone carrying this T cell receptor beta chain was seen a single time. TCRdb's table, derived via immunoSEQ multiplex PCR, lists solely in-frame clones and lacks some. The table records 8,500 to 10,000 clones, about 70% of them present only once. CDR1 is MDHEN, CDR2 SYDVKM, per germline. CDR3 length: 17 amino acids. Germline trimming cut 5 bases from V and 6 bases from J; bases unmatched to any gene: 15. These data belong to a study of early stage breast cancer tumors. The sequencing input was normal breast tissue next to the tumor. This TCR derives from a person in their sixties or seventies with breast cancer. The chain recombines TRBV28 with TRBJ2-2; 7 bases match TRBD2. As DNA, the CDR3 is TGTGCCAGCAGTACTGGGAGGGCAGTTACTAGCGCCGGGGAGCTGTTTTTT. Residues: CASSTGRAVTSAGELFF.